This TCR beta chain was sequenced during a study of shared clonotypes between healthy human individuals. This clone was detected only a few times. Germline values: CDR1 SQVTM, CDR2 ANQGSEA. The V gene lost 4 bases and the J gene lost 6 bases, with 12 bases spanning the gap. The CDR3 is 12 residues long. Splitting the CD4+ cells yielded a CD45RA+ naive subset and a CD45RA-negative memory subset. Assay: immunoSEQ multiplex PCR; the TCRdb copy retains only in-frame clones and omits some. Found here are a few million clones, approximately 95% of them singletons; the top ten hold 0.3% to 0.4%. The material sequenced was naive CD4+ T cells from PBMCs. Described subset: CD45RA+ positively selected. J is TRBJ1-2 and V is TRBV29-1, with D unresolved. The clonotype was recovered from a man in his late teens or twenties in good health. Some clones in this sample may be carry-over from other donors' samples. In DNA form, the CDR3 reads TGCAGCGTTGTGGCCCAGGCGGATGGCTACACCTTC. Its translation: CSVVAQADGYTF.